This T cell receptor (beta chain) emerged from a study of OX40 agonist ivuxolimab in advanced cancers. About the study: Administration of intravenous ivuxolimab to patients occurred every 2 weeks at 0.01 to 10 mg/kg. Study results and limitations: Some nonresponders likewise displayed low normalized T-cell clonal expansion.

About this clone: No antigen is known for it.

This table comes from immunoSEQ multiplex PCR, and its TCRdb copy is limited to in-frame clones, with some not included. This table holds 75,000 to 95,000 clones, roughly 90% found once. CDR1 is SQVTM and CDR2 is ANQGSEA in the germline V gene. CDR3 length: 17 amino acids. V was clipped by 6 bases and J by 3 bases; unmatched bases: 8. V usage is TRBV29-1 and J usage is TRBJ2-1; 16 nucleotides align to TRBD2. The receptor comes from an adult with an advanced solid tumor such as melanoma, head and neck, liver or kidney cancer. The source was CD4+ or CD8+ T cells sorted from blood, collected in a trial of the OX40 agonist ivuxolimab. This CDR3 is CSVDGTSGGADYNEQFF. The CDR3 DNA sequence: TGCAGCGTCGATGGGACTAGCGGGGGGGCCGACTACAATGAGCAGTTCTTC.